This section outlines one T cell receptor (beta chain) sequence together with its context. Its antigen is undetermined. The record originates from a study of T cell repertoires in cytomegalovirus infection. Study context: It was the public TCR beta signatures that indicated both CMV infection and matching HLA type. Study results and caveats: Ex vivo responses were dominated by HLA-C-restricted CMV-specific TCR beta clonotypes. Carriage of CMV together with the relevant HLA was identifiable through cumulative public TCR beta family frequency.

TCRdb passed the reads through MiXCR, listing each CDR3 protein once. The sample yields around 770,000 distinct CDR3 sequences, 25% to 35% seen once. V dropped 4 bases and J dropped 5; count of bases not matched to a gene: 10. CDR3 length: 17 residues. Germline loops: CDR1 MNHEY, CDR2 SMNVEV (reference sequence). The chain employs TRBV27 and TRBJ2-2, with 10 nucleotides matching TRBD1. The sample here was cultured CD8+ T cells from PBMCs, taken from culture after CMV antigen stimulation. This receptor was taken from a human donor in good health (CMV status not recorded). Some clones in this sample may be carry-over from other donors' samples. The DNA of the CDR3 is TGTGCCAGCAGTTCCCCCTTCGGACAGGGGGTTACCGGGGAGCTGTTTTTT. Translation: CASSSPFGQGVTGELFF.